This T cell receptor beta chain is drawn from a study of T cell responses to AZD1222 COVID-19 vaccine. The study's findings and limits: Clonal diversity may have been underestimated, and the donors were mostly white British, with more females than males. Unmutated variant regions are reportedly targeted by nearly half of spike-specific TCRs.

To note about this clone: Its cognate antigen is unknown.

Germline loops: CDR1 KGHSH, CDR2 LQKENI. V shed 2 bases and J shed 2 bases, with 10 bases lying between them. The CDR3 extends over 14 amino acids. Repertoires were generated with immunoSEQ multiplex PCR, while TCRdb's copy carries only in-frame clones and drops some. The sample lists 150,000 to 200,000 clones, more than 90% occurring once. This TCR was sampled from an adult who received the MenACWY meningococcal vaccine as a control. V gene TRBV18 combines with J gene TRBJ2-7; D gene unclear. This specimen was peripheral blood, taken 28 days after the second dose of the MenACWY control vaccine. The CDR3 DNA reads TGTGCCAGCTCACCAAATCCGGGTACCTACGAGCAGTACTTC. Protein sequence: CASSPNPGTYEQYF. Variable domain in full (rest from reference TRBV18 and TRBJ2-7): NAGVMQNPRHLVRRRGQEARLRCSPMKGHSHVYWYRQLPEEGLKFMVYLQKENIIDESGMPKERFSAEFPKEGPSILRIQQVVRGDSAAYFCASSPNPGTYEQYFGPGTRLTVT.